One sample yielded the 25 T cell receptor beta chains listed below, sequenced in a study of blood T cell repertoires in COVID-19. Some clones are missing from TCRdb's copy, which holds only in-frame ones; the method was immunoSEQ multiplex PCR. This table has approximately 240,000 clones, 75% to 90% appearing once. The sample comprised PBMCs or T cells enriched from blood (not recorded which). Receptor source: a woman between 25 and 40 years old with acute COVID-19.

The CDR3 loop reads CSVTDRVVYEQYF. The DNA of the CDR3 is TGCAGCGTGACGGACAGGGTGGTATACGAGCAGTACTTC. The chain uses TRBV29-1 and TRBJ2-7; 8 bases are shared with TRBD1. CDR3 length: 13 residues. Germline loops: CDR1 SQVTM, CDR2 ANQGSEA. The J segment lost 4 bases and the V segment lost 6 bases, leaving 8 bases of the junction unmatched.

This clone came up once. The rearrangement joins TRBV7-3 to TRBJ2-2; D is possibly TRBD1 (5 bases). CDR1 SGHTA and CDR2 FQGTGA come from the germline V gene. Trimming took 2 bases from V and 4 from J, leaving 11 bases between them. The CDR3 is made up of 15 amino acids. The CDR3 protein is CASSLLQGTTGELFF. The CDR3 coding sequence is TGTGCCAGCAGCTTACTGCAGGGAACCACCGGGGAGCTGTTTTTT.

This clone was detected once. This chain links TRBV7-6 with TRBJ1-4, with 7 positions matching TRBD1. V dropped 4 bases and J dropped 8; count of bases not matched to a gene: 7. The CDR3 length is 14 residues. The germline gives CDR1 SGHVS, CDR2 FNYEAQ. The CDR3 DNA follows: TGTGCCAGCAGCTCTCGGACAGGCCCAGAAAAACTGTTTTTT. Amino acid sequence: CASSSRTGPEKLFF.

V gene TRBV28 combines with J gene TRBJ1-4, with TRBD1 matching over 7 bases. CDR3 length equals 15 residues. CDR1 is MDHEN, CDR2 SYDVKM, per germline. The trim removed 6 bases at V and 5 bases at J, leaving 9 bases unmatched. As DNA, the CDR3 is TGTGCCAGCAGGACCCCCGGGACAGTAAATGAAAAACTGTTTTTT. The encoded protein is CASRTPGTVNEKLFF.

The chain couples TRBV18 to TRBJ2-2; D is ambiguous. The V gene lost 3 bases and the J gene lost 7 bases, with 6 bases spanning the gap. CDR3 size: 12 residues. CDR1 and CDR2 (germline): KGHSH, LQKENI. The CDR3 nucleotides read TGTGCCAGCTCACCGTTACTCGGGGAGCTGTTTTTT. The encoded protein is CASSPLLGELFF.

This clone was observed once. V gene TRBV7-2 combines with J gene TRBJ1-4; D might be TRBD1 (5 bases). The CDR3 runs to 16 residues. V dropped 1 base and J dropped 7 bases, with 16 bases sitting between them. Germline V gene data show CDR1 as SGHTA and CDR2 as FQGNSA. For the CDR3, the DNA is TGTGCCAGCAGCTTAGAACTGATCGGGGGAGGTGAAAAACTGTTTTTT. It codes for CASSLELIGGGEKLFF.

The CDR3 loop is CAWGLQGARGEQYF. In nucleotides, the CDR3 is TGTGCCTGGGGGCTCCAGGGGGCGCGGGGCGAGCAGTACTTC. The chain links TRBV30 to TRBJ2-7; 8 positions match TRBD1. This CDR3 comprises 14 residues. V was pared by 5 bases and J by 6 bases, with 12 bases of the junction left unmatched. In germline, CDR1 is GTSNPN, CDR2 SVGIG (reference sequence). Looking up the rest from reference TRBV30 and TRBJ2-7 gives the full variable domain: SQTIHQWPATLVQPVGSPLSLECTVEGTSNPNLYWYRQAAGRGLQLLFYSVGIGQISSEVPQNLSASRPQDRQFILSSKKLLLSDSGFYLCAWGLQGARGEQYFGPGTRLTVT.

The chain uses TRBV7-6 and TRBJ2-7, with a possible D match to TRBD1 (5 bases). The CDR3 sequence is 15 residues long. Looked up from germline, CDR1 is SGHVS and CDR2 is FNYEAQ. Trimming cost V 1 base and J 0 bases, with 10 bases left between them. The CDR3 DNA is TGTGCCAGCAGCTTAGTAGACAGTGACTCCTACGAGCAGTACTTC. Residues: CASSLVDSDSYEQYF.

This clone was recorded once. The chain's CDR3 is CASSPLDGSTYNEQFF. In DNA, the CDR3 is TGTGCCAGCTCACCCCTGGACGGGAGTACCTACAATGAGCAGTTCTTC. The chain uses TRBV18 and TRBJ2-1; the D gene is possibly TRBD2 (6 bases). CDR1 is KGHSH and CDR2 is LQKENI in the germline V gene. Trimming left V 3 bases short and J 2 bases short, with 14 bases between. The CDR3 spans 16 residues.

The chain carries TRBV5-1 and TRBJ1-1; D unclear. The ends were cut back, 0 bases at V and 1 base at J, with 7 bases in the middle. The CDR3 sequence is 14 residues long. Germline CDR1 reads SGHRS; CDR2 reads YFSETQ. CDR3 amino acids: CASSLGRQNTEAFF. As DNA, the CDR3 is TGCGCCAGCAGCTTGGGCAGACAGAACACTGAAGCTTTCTTT.

This clone was found a few times. This chain joins TRBV5-1 and TRBJ1-2, with 7 bases aligning to TRBD1. Trimming took 6 bases from V and 0 from J; bases not matched to a gene: 5. Germline lookup yields CDR1 SGHRS and CDR2 YFSETQ. The CDR3 has 14 amino acids. The CDR3, as DNA: TGCGCCAGCACCGGGACAGCCTCTAACTATGGCTACACCTTC. Protein: CASTGTASNYGYTF.

V and J are TRBV6-5 and TRBJ1-6, with 8 bases fitting TRBD1. With V trimmed by 2 bases and J by 9 bases, 6 bases remained unmatched. Germline values: CDR1 MNHEY, CDR2 SVGAGI. The CDR3 covers 15 residues. CDR3 nucleotide sequence: TGTGCCAGCAGTTACCAGGACAGGGCCAGTTCACCCCTCCACTTT. Protein: CASSYQDRASSPLHF.

This clone was detected only once. This sequence joins TRBV28 and TRBJ1-1; 12 bases are a match to TRBD1. The V gene end was trimmed by 2 bases and the J gene end by 5 bases; junction bases not matched to a gene: 9. There are 17 residues in the CDR3. Per the germline V gene, CDR1 is MDHEN and CDR2 is SYDVKM. CDR3 loop: CASSLAFRDRGRTEAFF. The CDR3 DNA reads as TGTGCCAGCAGTTTAGCTTTCCGGGACAGGGGGCGTACTGAAGCTTTCTTT.

V gene TRBV6-5 combines with J gene TRBJ1-2; D unresolved. The CDR3 is made up of 14 amino acids. V lost 2 bases, J lost 2 bases, and 9 bases lay in between. Germline CDR1 is MNHEY and CDR2 is SVGAGI. This chain's CDR3 is CASSYERLNYGYTF. CDR3 nucleotides: TGTGCCAGCAGTTACGAGAGATTAAACTATGGCTACACCTTC.

The chain couples TRBV7-9 to TRBJ1-4, with 7 bases lining up with TRBD1. The V gene end was trimmed by 5 bases and the J gene end by 8 bases; junction bases not matched to a gene: 8. Germline values: CDR1 SEHNR, CDR2 FQNEAQ (reference sequence). The CDR3 spans 14 residues. The CDR3 is CASSRDSRGEKLFF. The DNA for the CDR3 is TGTGCCAGCAGCCGGGACAGTCGGGGGGAAAAACTGTTTTTT.

This clone occurred a few times. The junction does not match germline at one end; this may be a read error. The J gene is TRBJ2-7, the V gene TRBV2; D gene unclear. This CDR3 is 14 amino acids long. Germline lookup yields CDR1 SNHLY and CDR2 FYNNEI. The CDR3 spells CASSFTITTLTTSF. In DNA form, the CDR3 reads TGTGCCAGCAGTTTTACTATCACTACACTTACGACGAGCTTC.

This chain joins TRBV4-1 and TRBJ1-4, with D maybe TRBD1 (5 bases). There are 17 residues in the CDR3. Germline values: CDR1 MGHRA, CDR2 YSYEKL. V was trimmed by 2 bases and J by 7 bases, leaving 20 bases between them. The CDR3 spells CASSQLWMRGGSEKLFF. For the CDR3, the DNA is TGCGCCAGCAGCCAACTCTGGATGAGGGGAGGGAGTGAAAAACTGTTTTTT.

The V gene is TRBV5-5, the J gene TRBJ1-6; D possibly corresponds to TRBD1 (6 bases). The CDR3 loop spans 17 amino acids. V gave up 0 bases and J gave up 5 bases, with 15 bases separating them. Germline V lookup: CDR1 SGHKS, CDR2 YYEKEE (reference sequence). CDR3: CASSLVRGGRNNSPLHF. The CDR3 bases are TGTGCCAGCAGCTTGGTGCGAGGGGGTAGGAATAATTCACCCCTCCACTTT.

This rearrangement joins TRBV19 to TRBJ2-5, with 8 bases matching TRBD1. This CDR3 is built from 15 residues. Germline values: CDR1 LNHDA, CDR2 SQIVND (reference sequence). J was trimmed by 1 base and V by 3 bases; bases with no gene match: 4. CDR3: CASSIGTGLQETQYF. In nucleotides, the CDR3 is TGTGCCAGTAGTATCGGGACAGGTCTCCAAGAGACCCAGTACTTC.

The chain links TRBV7-8 to TRBJ2-1; 13 bases line up with TRBD2. Germline V gene lookup returns CDR1 SGHVS and CDR2 FQNEAQ. Losses at the gene ends were 1 base for V and 9 bases for J; bases not matched to a gene: 9. This CDR3 has 17 amino acids. The CDR3 protein is CASSLERTSGSGGEQFF. CDR3 coding DNA: TGTGCCAGCAGCTTAGAAAGGACTAGCGGGAGTGGAGGTGAGCAGTTCTTC.

This chain connects TRBV11-2 to TRBJ1-3; no definite D call. In germline, CDR1 is SGHAT, CDR2 FQNNGV. V lost 7 bases and J lost 4, with 20 bases in between. The CDR3 is made up of 16 amino acids. The CDR3 loop reads CASNDLVRPEGNTIYF. In DNA form, the CDR3 reads TGTGCCAGCAACGACTTAGTAAGGCCGGAGGGAAACACCATATATTTT.

V usage is TRBV2 and J usage is TRBJ2-3; 13 nucleotides agree with TRBD2. The germline CDR1 and CDR2 sequences are SNHLY and FYNNEI. The CDR3 is 15 residues long. After removal of 6 bases from V and 0 bases from J, the junction contained 0 bases not matched to a gene. The CDR3 DNA follows: TGTGCCAGCAGACTAGCGGGAGGGAGCACAGATACGCAGTATTTT. Residues: CASRLAGGSTDTQYF.

The chain employs TRBV5-1 and TRBJ2-1; D gene unclear. V was trimmed by 4 bases and J by 8 bases, leaving 7 bases between them. The CDR3 is 11 residues long. Germline CDR1 reads SGHRS; CDR2 reads YFSETQ. CDR3: CASSGAHEQFF. Here the CDR3 DNA reads TGCGCCAGCAGCGGAGCCCATGAGCAGTTCTTC.

In its sample, this clone was seen many times. Other DNA variants within this sample encode the same CDR3. The CDR3 protein is CASSLGLTYEQYF. CDR3 nucleotides: TGTGCCAGCAGCTTAGGACTTACATACGAGCAGTACTTC. J is TRBJ2-7 and V is TRBV11-2; D is unclear. The CDR3 spans 13 residues. V was cut by 1 base and J by 4 bases, with 8 bases left in between. Germline CDR1 and CDR2: SGHAT and FQNNGV.

The chain combines TRBV5-1 with TRBJ2-7; 7 nucleotides align to TRBD1. The V and J ends lost 0 bases and 7 bases, in that order; junction bases with no gene match: 4. The CDR3 spans 13 residues. Germline V gives CDR1 SGHRS, CDR2 YFSETQ. For the CDR3, the DNA is TGCGCCAGCAGCTTGGGGTCAGGGGGTGAGCAGTACTTC. It yields the protein CASSLGSGGEQYF.